These 30 T cell receptor beta chains were sequenced from one sample in a study of T cells in tuberculosis. The time point here: new active TB diagnosis, blood taken before or within 7 days of starting treatment. Here immunoSEQ multiplex PCR was the method, and the copy in TCRdb shows in-frame clones only, minus some. This sample has around 33,000 clones, with 87% found just once. The sample consisted of PBMCs, taken at tuberculosis diagnosis. The source is an adult with tuberculosis.

The rearrangement links TRBV6-7 to TRBJ2-1; 8 bases are a match to TRBD2. TRBV6-7 is an open reading frame whose function is uncertain. The trim removed 10 bases at V and 6 bases at J, leaving 8 bases unmatched. CDR3 length: 13 residues. CDR3 in amino acids: CATGGDTSNEQFF. The CDR3 nucleotides read TGTGCCACCGGGGGGGACACCTCCAATGAGCAGTTCTTC.

This chain connects TRBV7-2 to TRBJ1-4, with TRBD1 as a possible D gene (5 bases). This CDR3 has 14 residues. Germline V lookup: CDR1 SGHTA, CDR2 FQGNSA. Trimming left V 5 bases short and J 11 bases short, with 18 bases between. In nucleotides, the CDR3 is TGTGCCAGCAGCCCGGGGGATTCGCCAGGGAAACTGTTTTTT. Translated, it gives CASSPGDSPGKLFF. Full variable domain (rest looked up from reference TRBV7-2 and TRBJ1-4): GAGVSQSPSNKVTEKGKDVELRCDPISGHTALYWYRQSLGQGLEFLIYFQGNSAPDKSGLPSDRFSAERTGGSVSTLTIQRTQQEDSAVYLCASSPGDSPGKLFFGSGTQLSVL.

The chain employs TRBV4-3 and TRBJ2-7; TRBD1 aligns across 8 bases. The germline CDR1 and CDR2 sequences are LGHNA and YSLEER. The junction had 6 bases not matched to a gene; V was cut back by 5 bases and J by 0 bases. The CDR3 totals 15 residues. CDR3 sequence: CASSGTGTGSYEQYF. Written as DNA, the CDR3 is TGCGCCAGCAGCGGGACCGGGACAGGCTCCTACGAGCAGTACTTC.

The chain carries TRBV29-1 and TRBJ2-7; TRBD1 matches 9 bases. Germline V gene data show CDR1 as SQVTM and CDR2 as ANQGSEA. Unmatched junction bases numbered 7, after V lost 7 bases and J lost 6 bases. This CDR3 contains 12 residues. The CDR3 protein is CSARDRVSEQYF. The CDR3 DNA reads TGCAGCGCCCGGGACAGGGTATCCGAGCAGTACTTC.

This rearrangement joins TRBV5-1 to TRBJ2-7; tentative D call: TRBD2 (9 bases). Looked up from germline, CDR1 is SGHRS and CDR2 is YFSETQ. This CDR3 comprises 14 residues. V was pared by 7 bases and J by 5 bases, with 19 bases between. The CDR3 protein is CASAGGDRPNEQYF. The CDR3, as DNA: TGCGCCAGCGCGGGGGGGGACAGGCCCAACGAGCAGTACTTC.

This chain joins TRBV6-6 and TRBJ1-5; 7 bases agree with TRBD1. The CDR3 has 15 amino acids. The V gene's germline CDR1 is MNHNY and CDR2 SVGAGI (reference sequence). Trimming at V came to 6 bases and at J to 2 bases, leaving 7 bases not matched to a gene. For the CDR3, the DNA is TGTGCCAGCAGCCGGACAGGACGGGGCAATCAGCCCCAGCATTTT. Its protein product is CASSRTGRGNQPQHF.

In DNA, the CDR3 is TGTGCCAGCAGCTCCCGGCACGGGAACAATGAGCAGTTCTTC. Translated, it gives CASSSRHGNNEQFF. The rearrangement links TRBV28 to TRBJ2-1; D may be TRBD2 (5 bases). V was cut by 6 bases and J by 5 bases, with 14 bases left in between. CDR3 length: 14 amino acids. CDR1 is MDHEN, CDR2 SYDVKM, per germline.

The chain couples TRBV28 to TRBJ2-4; 9 bases fit TRBD1. From germline, CDR1 is MDHEN and CDR2 SYDVKM. V was pared by 6 bases and J by 7 bases, with 10 bases of the junction left unmatched. The CDR3 is 15 residues long. In DNA form, the CDR3 reads TGTGCCAGCAGCCCCAGCTGGGGGACAGGGAACATTCAGTACTTC. Protein: CASSPSWGTGNIQYF.

The chain recombines TRBV14 with TRBJ2-5; maybe TRBD2 (6 bases). Germline V gives CDR1 SGHDN, CDR2 FVKESK. Trimming took off 3 bases at V and 1 base at J, with 18 bases between the two ends. This CDR3 contains 17 residues. Here the CDR3 reads CASSQGGLDPTQETQYF. The CDR3 DNA reads as TGTGCCAGCAGCCAGGGGGGACTGGATCCAACCCAAGAGACCCAGTACTTC.

This clone was seen only once. V gene TRBV29-1 combines with J gene TRBJ1-1; unclear D gene. Between the trimmed V and J ends, which lost 4 bases and 0 bases, there was a span of 9 bases. This CDR3 has 13 residues. Germline V gene data show CDR1 as SQVTM and CDR2 as ANQGSEA. This chain's CDR3 is CSVVSMMNTEAFF. The CDR3 bases are TGCAGCGTTGTTTCTATGATGAACACTGAAGCTTTCTTT.

The rearrangement uses TRBV7-2 and TRBJ1-1; tentative D call: TRBD1 (5 bases). Germline V gives CDR1 SGHTA, CDR2 FQGNSA. There are 14 residues in the CDR3. V dropped 3 bases and J dropped 11 bases, with 19 bases sitting between them. CDR3 in amino acids: CASSLDTGGSGAFF. Here the CDR3 DNA reads TGTGCCAGCAGCTTGGACACAGGAGGGAGCGGTGCTTTCTTT.

The rearrangement joins TRBV28 to TRBJ2-7; D possibly corresponds to TRBD2 (6 bases). This CDR3 spans 15 amino acids. Germline-derived CDR1 and CDR2 are MDHEN and SYDVKM. V was pared by 3 bases and J by 2 bases, with 14 bases between. The DNA of the CDR3 is TGTGCCAGCAGTTTGGCGGGACGGCTAACCTACGAGCAGTACTTC. This codes for CASSLAGRLTYEQYF.

This clone was seen once. Other DNA sequences in the sample encode the same CDR3. V is TRBV18 and J is TRBJ1-1; D not certain. This CDR3 spans 14 amino acids. V lost 0 bases and J lost 1, with 6 bases in between. Germline V lookup: CDR1 KGHSH, CDR2 LQKENI. CDR3 protein: CASSPPTGNTEAFF. In DNA, the CDR3 is TGTGCCAGCTCACCACCGACGGGGAACACTGAAGCTTTCTTT.

This clone was counted only a few times. The chain uses TRBV28 and TRBJ2-7; perhaps TRBD1 as D (6 bases). There are 14 residues in the CDR3. Per germline, CDR1 MDHEN and CDR2 SYDVKM. V was clipped by 6 bases and J by 5 bases, with 17 bases between them. Here the CDR3 DNA reads TGTGCCAGCAGCCTCGACAGGAATCCGGACGAGCAGTACTTC. Its translation: CASSLDRNPDEQYF.

CDR3 DNA sequence: TGTGCCAGCAGCTTTCGGCGGAGCACAGATACGCAGTATTTT. Its translation: CASSFRRSTDTQYF. The rearrangement uses TRBV7-2 and TRBJ2-3; unclear D gene. Germline V CDR1 and CDR2: SGHTA, FQGNSA. CDR3 length: 14 residues. Trimming left V 3 bases short and J 0 bases short, with 7 bases between.

V and J are TRBV6-5 and TRBJ1-4; D is unclear. The CDR3 loop spans 13 amino acids. In germline, CDR1 is MNHEY, CDR2 SVGAGI. With 2 bases removed from V and 11 bases from J, the gap between germline ends came to 12 bases. The CDR3 sequence is CASSYGRTDKLFF. In DNA form, the CDR3 reads TGTGCCAGCAGTTACGGGCGTACAGACAAACTGTTTTTT.

V gene TRBV28 combines with J gene TRBJ2-1, with 9 bases aligning to TRBD2. The CDR3 covers 16 residues. Germline V gives CDR1 MDHEN, CDR2 SYDVKM. V was clipped by 6 bases and J by 0 bases; unmatched bases: 6. CDR3 nucleotide sequence: TGTGCCAGCAGAGCCACTAGCGGGCTCTCCTACAATGAGCAGTTCTTC. Translation: CASRATSGLSYNEQFF. Using reference TRBV28 and TRBJ2-1 for the parts outside the CDR3, the full variable domain is DVKVTQSSRYLVKRTGEKVFLECVQDMDHENMFWYRQDPGLGLRLIYFSYDVKMKEKGDIPEGYSVSREKKERFSLILESASTNQTSMYLCASRATSGLSYNEQFFGPGTRLTVL.

The chain is built from TRBV19 and TRBJ2-3; the D gene is possibly TRBD2 (5 bases). The CDR3 extends over 15 amino acids. Per germline, CDR1 LNHDA and CDR2 SQIVND (reference sequence). V lost 1 base to trimming and J lost 0 bases, with 8 bases between them. The CDR3 DNA is TGTGCCAGTAGTATAGGGTCGGGGAGCACAGATACGCAGTATTTT. Its translation is CASSIGSGSTDTQYF.

This clone occurred once. V gene TRBV4-2 combines with J gene TRBJ1-3, with no clear D. V lost 1 base to trimming and J lost 4 bases, with 8 bases between them. From germline, CDR1 is LGHNA and CDR2 YNFKEQ. CDR3 length: 14 amino acids. This chain's CDR3 is CASSQVNLGNTIYF. CDR3 nucleotide sequence: TGTGCCAGCAGCCAAGTTAATTTGGGAAACACCATATATTTT.

V gene TRBV5-4 combines with J gene TRBJ2-2; 7 nucleotides align to TRBD1. Germline lookup yields CDR1 SGHNT and CDR2 YYREEE (reference sequence). This CDR3 has 15 residues. V gave up 6 bases and J gave up 5 bases; unmatched junction bases: 10. CDR3 nucleotides: TGTGCCAGCAACAGGGGTGGGGTGGAGACCGGGGAGCTGTTTTTT. Translating gives CASNRGGVETGELFF. Combining the CDR3 with reference TRBV5-4 and TRBJ2-2 gives the whole variable domain ETGVTQSPTHLIKTRGQQVTLRCSSQSGHNTVSWYQQALGQGPQFIFQYYREEENGRGNFPPRFSGLQFPNYSSELNVNALELDDSALYLCASNRGGVETGELFFGEGSRLTVL.

The rearrangement joins TRBV28 to TRBJ2-3; 10 bases align to TRBD2. The trim removed 9 bases at V and 2 bases at J, leaving 8 bases unmatched. The CDR3 length is 15 residues. CDR1 is MDHEN, CDR2 SYDVKM, per germline. This chain's CDR3 is CASQGSGGYTDTQYF. The DNA for the CDR3 is TGTGCCAGTCAGGGTAGCGGGGGGTACACAGATACGCAGTATTTT.

A word on this clone: No DNA is shown, since the ends of the CDR3 on it are uncertain; the CDR3 is the one TCRdb lists. The chain's CDR3 is CARKVAAGATDTQYF. The chain links TRBV12-1 to TRBJ2-3; the DNA was not used to check the table's D call, TRBD2. TRBV12-1 is marked as a pseudogene. Termini included, the CDR3 measures 15 amino acids.

The gene calls are TRBV5-6 and TRBJ1-3; the D gene is possibly TRBD1 (5 bases). Trimming cost V 5 bases and J 2 bases, with 17 bases left between them. The CDR3 contains 16 residues. CDR1 and CDR2 (germline): SGHDT, YYEEEE. This CDR3 reads CASSSNPTETGNTIYF. The DNA for the CDR3 is TGTGCCAGCAGTTCAAACCCGACAGAGACTGGAAACACCATATATTTT.

This chain uses TRBV10-2 with TRBJ2-7, with 7 bases lining up with TRBD1. CDR3 length equals 15 residues. J lost 3 bases, V lost 3 bases, and 8 bases had no gene match. Looked up from germline, CDR1 is WSHSY and CDR2 is SAAADI. The CDR3 DNA is TGCGCCAGCAGTGATTGGGGACAGCGAGACTACGAGCAGTACTTC. The encoded protein is CASSDWGQRDYEQYF.

This clone was picked up one time. The chain uses TRBV6-6 and TRBJ1-2; 8 positions agree with TRBD1. The length of the CDR3 is 14 residues. J was trimmed by 4 bases and V by 7 bases; bases with no gene match: 8. Per germline, CDR1 MNHNY and CDR2 SVGAGI (reference sequence). CDR3 protein: CASIAGQGLYGYTF. The CDR3 DNA follows: TGTGCCAGCATCGCTGGACAGGGTCTCTATGGCTACACCTTC.

This clone was seen just once. The chain combines TRBV6-6 with TRBJ1-2; the D is unclear. Trimming removed 0 bases from V and 4 bases from J, with 3 bases in between. Germline lookup yields CDR1 MNHNY and CDR2 SVGAGI (reference sequence). CDR3 size: 12 residues. CDR3 bases: TGTGCCAGCAGTTACTCCGGCTATGGCTACACCTTC. Translation: CASSYSGYGYTF.

V gene TRBV13 combines with J gene TRBJ2-3, with no clear D. The CDR3 runs to 11 residues. The V and J ends lost 5 bases and 6 bases respectively, with 6 bases between them. In germline, CDR1 is PRHDT, CDR2 FYEKMQ (reference sequence). CDR3 protein: CASSARDTQYF. The CDR3 coding sequence is TGTGCCAGCAGCGCGAGGGATACGCAGTATTTT.

The chain is built from TRBV2 and TRBJ1-5, with D possibly matching TRBD1 (6 bases). There are 11 residues in the CDR3. V was cut by 6 bases and J by 15 bases, with 15 bases left in between. Germline CDR1 is SNHLY and CDR2 is FYNNEI. The CDR3 sequence is CASRLTGTWHF. The CDR3 bases are TGTGCCAGCAGGTTAACAGGGACGTGGCATTTT. The full variable domain, completed using reference TRBV2 and TRBJ1-5, is EPEVTQTPSHQVTQMGQEVILRCVPISNHLYFYWYRQILGQKVEFLVSFYNNEISEKSEIFDDQFSVERPDGSNFTLKIRSTKLEDSAMYFCASRLTGTWHFGDGTRLSIL.

The chain uses TRBV7-9 and TRBJ1-1; tentative D call: TRBD1 (5 bases). The germline V and J ends were trimmed by 5 bases and 0 bases, with 10 bases remaining between them. CDR1 is SEHNR, CDR2 FQNEAQ, per germline (reference sequence). The CDR3 runs 14 residues. CDR3 in DNA: TGTGCCAGCAGCCCGACAGTGGTGAACACTGAAGCTTTCTTT. Translated: CASSPTVVNTEAFF.

V is TRBV5-1 and J is TRBJ1-1; possible D gene TRBD1, 6 bases. Germline values: CDR1 SGHRS, CDR2 YFSETQ. This CDR3 contains 15 residues. V shed 1 base and J shed 1 base, with 11 bases lying between them. As DNA, the CDR3 is TGCGCCAGCAGCTTGAGGACAGTCGAGAACACTGAAGCTTTCTTT. Protein sequence: CASSLRTVENTEAFF. The whole variable domain, remainder taken from reference TRBV5-1 and TRBJ1-1, is KAGVTQTPRYLIKTRGQQVTLSCSPISGHRSVSWYQQTPGQGLQFLFEYFSETQRNKGNFPGRFSGRQFSNSRSEMNVSTLELGDSALYLCASSLRTVENTEAFFGQGTRLTVV.